Following are 22 T cell receptor beta chains from one sample sequenced in a study of tumor and adjacent non-tumor tissue in lung cancer. No cell sorting was done before RNA was extracted from the tissue. This non-tumor lung sample came from over 3 cm beyond the tumor edge. A modified ARM-PCR protocol with three rounds of nested PCR amplified TCRbeta. In TCRdb, the multiplex PCR reads were re-called with MiXCR into one record per CDR3 protein. The sample yields 80,000 to 130,000 distinct CDR3 sequences, 60% to 80% seen once. The sequencing sample was made of distant non-tumor lung tissue. The receptors originated from a man aged 25-40 years with non-small cell lung cancer.

The rearrangement uses TRBV20-1 and TRBJ1-2; D might be TRBD1 (5 bases). The V gene's germline CDR1 is DFQATT and CDR2 SNEGSKA (reference sequence). The CDR3 totals 13 residues. Trimming pared 0 bases from V and 10 bases from J, leaving 15 bases between. CDR3 residues: CSARDRGNSDYTF. CDR3 sequence (DNA): TGCAGTGCTAGAGATCGGGGCAATTCTGACTACACCTTC.

The CDR3 spells CASRSVSGDTDTQYF. CDR3 nucleotide sequence: TGTGCCAGTAGATCGGTTAGCGGGGACACAGATACGCAGTATTTT. The chain couples TRBV19 to TRBJ2-3, with 8 bases fitting TRBD2. This CDR3 has 15 residues. In germline, CDR1 is LNHDA, CDR2 SQIVND (reference sequence). Trimming cost V 6 bases and J 2 bases; bases outside gene matches: 7.

This clonotype was recorded many times. This chain joins TRBV5-6 and TRBJ2-1; D call uncertain. The CDR3 extends over 13 amino acids. The V and J ends lost 4 bases and 1 base respectively, with 6 bases between them. Germline lookup yields CDR1 SGHDT and CDR2 YYEEEE. CDR3 loop: CASSGDSYNEQFF. DNA for the CDR3: TGTGCCAGCAGCGGGGATTCCTACAATGAGCAGTTCTTC.

This clonotype occurred a few times. A much larger clone differs from this one at a single base, so this may be a read error. The chain recombines TRBV4-2 with TRBJ1-1; D is ambiguous. The CDR3 covers 13 residues. Germline CDR1 and CDR2: LGHNA and YNFKEQ. Trimming cost V 0 bases and J 7 bases, with 9 bases left between them. CDR3 nucleotides: TGTGCCAGCAGCCAAGAACTGACGGGTGAAGCTTTCTTT. It encodes CASSQELTGEAFF.

V is TRBV12-3 or TRBV12-4 and J is TRBJ2-7; 8 bases are shared with TRBD1. V dropped 9 bases and J dropped 3; count of bases not matched to a gene: 7. The CDR3 has 13 amino acids. The CDR3 sequence is CASMWTGNYEQYF. CDR3 in DNA: TGTGCCAGTATGTGGACAGGGAACTACGAGCAGTACTTC.

As to this clonotype: A junction boundary mismatches the germline segment, possibly from a read error. The V call is TRBV19, the J call TRBJ1-1; D unresolved. The germline V gene encodes CDR1 LNHDA and CDR2 SQIVND (reference sequence). CDR3 length: 15 residues. As DNA, the CDR3 is TGTGCCGGTAGTCAGGTGGCCGAAATCAACACTGAAGCTTTCTTT. This sequence encodes CAGSQVAEINTEAFF. The complete variable domain, with remaining parts taken from reference TRBV19 and TRBJ1-1, reads DGGITQSPKYLFRKEGQNVTLSCEQNLNHDAMYWYRQDPGQGLRLIYYSQIVNDFQKGDIAEGYSVSREKKESFPLTVTSAQKNPTAFYLCAGSQVAEINTEAFFGQGTRLTVV.

With regard to this clonotype: At one boundary the junction diverges from the germline segment, which might be a read error. The chain recombines TRBV12-3 or TRBV12-4 with TRBJ2-1; D is unclear. The CDR3 has 13 residues. CDR3 DNA sequence: TGTGCCAACAGTTCCCCCTCATGCAATGAGCAGTTATTC. Amino acid sequence: CANSSPSCNEQLF.

The V and J genes are TRBV12-3 or TRBV12-4 and TRBJ1-6; TRBD1 matches at 7 bases. This CDR3 is 15 amino acids long. Trimming cost V 6 bases and J 6 bases; bases outside gene matches: 8. CDR3 amino acids: CASRRAGTANSPLHF. CDR3 DNA sequence: TGTGCCAGCAGGCGCGCCGGGACAGCTAATTCACCCCTCCACTTT.

This clonotype was counted a single time. The germline gene is not matched at one end of the junction; a read error may be the cause. The CDR3 DNA sequence: TGTGCCAGCAGCTCCATGCGGGGGCGGACAGATACGCTGTATTTT. It yields the protein CASSSMRGRTDTLYF. V is TRBV11-1 and J is TRBJ2-3, with D tentatively TRBD2 (7 bases). This CDR3 region has 15 residues. The V gene's germline CDR1 is SGHAT and CDR2 FQDESV (reference sequence).

In its sample, this clonotype was seen once. Sequence at one end of the junction differs from germline and may be a read error. V gene TRBV12-3 or TRBV12-4 combines with J gene TRBJ1-2; D gene unclear. This CDR3 region has 12 residues. In nucleotides, the CDR3 is TGTGCCTGCAGTTCTTACAGTTATAGCTACACCTTC. Translation: CACSSYSYSYTF.

Turning to this clonotype: The limits of the CDR3 on the DNA are not certain, so only TCRdb's listed CDR3 is given. The chain combines TRBV28 with TRBJ2-1; the table's D call, TRBD1, has no DNA check behind it. Germline CDR1 and CDR2: MDHEN and SYDVKM. The CDR3 contains 16 residues when both ends are counted. The CDR3 is CASSFVGQGSYNEHFF.

There are a few counts of this clonotype. The chain has TRBV11-2 and TRBJ2-4, with TRBD2 matching 7 bases. The V and J ends lost 3 bases and 0 bases, in that order; junction bases with no gene match: 11. Germline values: CDR1 SGHAT, CDR2 FQNNGV. The CDR3 is 18 residues long. The CDR3 spells CASSFTGGSSIAKNIQYF. DNA for the CDR3: TGTGCCAGCAGCTTCACTGGCGGGAGTTCAATAGCCAAAAACATTCAGTACTTC.

With respect to this clonotype: A clone one base away is much larger, so this may be a read error. The V gene is TRBV5-5, the J gene TRBJ2-3; D unresolved. This CDR3 region has 15 residues. Trimming left V 0 bases short and J 5 bases short, with 13 bases between. Germline V gene sequence: CDR1 SGHKS, CDR2 YYEKEE (reference sequence). CDR3 residues: CASSLAGRPGDTQYF. The CDR3, as DNA: TGTGCCAGCAGCTTGGCTGGACGGCCGGGAGATACGCAGTATTTT.

The chain recombines TRBV6-2 or TRBV6-3 with TRBJ2-5; 10 nucleotides line up with TRBD2. The CDR3 covers 16 residues. The V and J ends lost 3 bases and 4 bases, in that order; junction bases with no gene match: 8. Germline V CDR1 and CDR2: MNHEY, SVGEGT. For the CDR3, the DNA is TGTGCCAGCAGTTATTGGACTAGCGGTAAGGGAGAGACCCAGTACTTC. Its translation: CASSYWTSGKGETQYF.

The J gene is TRBJ2-3, the V gene TRBV11-2; 8 bases are shared with TRBD2. Germline lookup yields CDR1 SGHAT and CDR2 FQNNGV. V dropped 8 bases and J dropped 4; count of bases not matched to a gene: 14. CDR3 length: 16 amino acids. In DNA, the CDR3 is TGTGCCAGCGGTTTAGACTACGCGGGAGGAGCAGATACGCAGTATTTT. Encoded protein: CASGLDYAGGADTQYF.

This clonotype came up many times. CDR3 coding DNA: TGCAGCGTTGAAGGGGCGATTTATGGCGGCAAATACGAGCAGTACTTC. It yields the protein CSVEGAIYGGKYEQYF. The rearrangement uses TRBV29-1 and TRBJ2-7; D is unclear. Germline CDR1 is SQVTM and CDR2 is ANQGSEA. The length of the CDR3 is 16 residues. V lost 1 base to trimming and J lost 4 bases, with 20 bases between them.

The table lists this clonotype with a few counts. Because the CDR3 is missing its conserved closing phenylalanine or tryptophan, this is likely a read error. V usage is TRBV4-1 and J usage is TRBJ2-3; 14 bases line up with TRBD2. J lost 3 bases, V lost 5 bases, and 7 bases had no gene match. The CDR3 runs 17 residues. Germline V gene data show CDR1 as MGHRA and CDR2 as YSYEKL. This chain's CDR3 is CASSAGTSGRVTDTQYY. The DNA for the CDR3 is TGCGCCAGCAGCGCCGGGACTAGCGGGAGAGTAACAGATACGCAGTATTAT.

A word on this clonotype: This clone may be a read error of a much larger clone one base away. J is TRBJ2-7 and V is TRBV5-6; the match to TRBD1 covers 8 bases. Germline V gene data show CDR1 as SGHDT and CDR2 as YYEEEE. This CDR3 is 13 amino acids long. The V gene end was trimmed by 9 bases and the J gene end by 3 bases; junction bases not matched to a gene: 8. The CDR3 bases are TGTGCCATCACGGACAGGGCGATCTACGAGCAGTACTTC. Translating it yields CAITDRAIYEQYF. Together with reference TRBV5-6 and TRBJ2-7, the CDR3 gives the full variable domain: DAGVTQSPTHLIKTRGQQVTLRCSPKSGHDTVSWYQQALGQGPQFIFQYYEEEERQRGNFPDRFSGHQFPNYSSELNVNALLLGDSALYLCAITDRAIYEQYFGPGTRLTVT.

This clonotype appeared many times. The rearrangement uses TRBV6-5 and TRBJ2-1, with D perhaps matching TRBD1 (6 bases). In germline, CDR1 is MNHEY, CDR2 SVGAGI. V was trimmed by 4 bases and J by 13 bases, leaving 11 bases between them. The CDR3 is made up of 11 amino acids. The CDR3 reads CASSSGTSQFF. The CDR3 DNA is TGTGCCAGCAGTTCCGGGACATCCCAGTTCTTC.

As for this clonotype: The missing conserved phenylalanine or tryptophan at the end of this CDR3 makes a read error likely. Because the CDR3's place on the DNA is in doubt, the DNA is left out and the CDR3 is given as listed by TCRdb. This rearrangement joins TRBV7-2 to TRBJ2-1; TRBD2, the table's D call, was not compared with the DNA. The CDR3 length is 14 residues, termini included. CDR1 and CDR2 from the germline V gene are SGHTA and FQGNSA. This chain's CDR3 is CASSQARGRGERFS.

In regard to this clonotype: A junction boundary mismatches the germline segment, possibly from a read error. The genes are TRBV6-2 or TRBV6-3 and TRBJ2-7; D remains unclear. This CDR3 has 12 residues. Germline V gene sequence: CDR1 MNHEY, CDR2 SVGEGT. This CDR3 is CASSNSSYEQYF. DNA of the CDR3: TGTGCCAGCAGTAACTCATCCTACGAGCAGTACTTC.

The V and J genes are TRBV20-1 and TRBJ2-3; possible D gene TRBD2, 5 bases. This CDR3 contains 14 residues. Germline loops: CDR1 DFQATT, CDR2 SNEGSKA (reference sequence). Trimming pared 5 bases from V and 5 bases from J, leaving 17 bases between. CDR3 sequence: CSAVCELVLDTQYF. In DNA, the CDR3 is TGCAGTGCTGTATGCGAACTAGTTCTAGATACGCAGTATTTT.